The rows below give T cell receptor beta chains drawn from one sample of a study of cytomegalovirus exposure and HLA in healthy donors. Data came from immunoSEQ multiplex PCR; TCRdb stores just in-frame clones and leaves some out. Among about 190,000 clones listed, about 83% were seen once. The specimen was PBMCs. The receptors were gathered from a man in his forties in good health and CMV-seropositive. CDR3s leave out the opening cysteine and the closing phenylalanine or tryptophan. Fields, in order: V gene, D gene, CDR3 protein. A D gene is named only where the DNA matches it firmly.

v_gene: TRBV7-8; d_gene: .; CDR3aa: ASSLGRTMRNSPLH
v_gene: TRBV5-1; d_gene: TRBD1; CDR3aa: ASTDRGHSNQPQH
v_gene: TRBV6-6; d_gene: .; CDR3aa: ASTGAPDNEQF
v_gene: TRBV18; d_gene: .; CDR3aa: ASSYRASSYEQY
v_gene: TRBV6-5; d_gene: .; CDR3aa: ASRLEPNEQF
v_gene: TRBV19; d_gene: TRBD2; CDR3aa: ASSRRERPYEQY
v_gene: TRBV27; d_gene: TRBD1; CDR3aa: ASSPGTGLLGYT
v_gene: TRBV2; d_gene: .; CDR3aa: ASSANPGITDTQY
v_gene: TRBV27; d_gene: .; CDR3aa: ASSLSTGGNIQY
v_gene: TRBV5-4; d_gene: TRBD2; CDR3aa: ASSSAGYHNEQF
v_gene: TRBV5-1; d_gene: TRBD2; CDR3aa: ASSSGRNEQY
v_gene: TRBV6-1; d_gene: TRBD1; CDR3aa: ASRTDRVRNEQY